This T cell receptor (beta chain) was identified in a study of early T cells in non-severe SARS-CoV-2 infection. Study as a whole: Whole-blood bulk RNA, unsorted, was sequenced, and chains were unpaired. Overall study results and limits: In VDJdb matching, anti-spike CD8 responses were favored while private and CD4 specificities went missing.

This clonotype has at least ten counts. Its antigen is undetermined. CDR3 length equals 16 residues. Trimming cost V 5 bases and J 2 bases, with 15 bases left between them. Germline loops: CDR1 SGHVS, CDR2 FQNEAQ. The TCR library protocol was used to attach unique molecular identifiers. These identifiers were attached to individual cDNA molecules. TCRdb called the 5' RACE reads again in MiXCR, with one record for every CDR3 protein. The table records tens of thousands of distinct CDR3 sequences, 7% to 10% of them present only once. The TCR was taken from an adult who was a healthcare worker with PCR-confirmed SARS-CoV-2 infection or an uninfected control (not recorded which). This rearrangement joins TRBV7-8 to TRBJ1-4, with a tentative D call TRBD1 (6 bases). The material sequenced was whole blood. The CDR3 here is CASSPTQGSTNEKLFF. DNA of the CDR3: TGTGCCAGCAGCCCAACTCAGGGGTCCACTAATGAAAAACTGTTTTTT.